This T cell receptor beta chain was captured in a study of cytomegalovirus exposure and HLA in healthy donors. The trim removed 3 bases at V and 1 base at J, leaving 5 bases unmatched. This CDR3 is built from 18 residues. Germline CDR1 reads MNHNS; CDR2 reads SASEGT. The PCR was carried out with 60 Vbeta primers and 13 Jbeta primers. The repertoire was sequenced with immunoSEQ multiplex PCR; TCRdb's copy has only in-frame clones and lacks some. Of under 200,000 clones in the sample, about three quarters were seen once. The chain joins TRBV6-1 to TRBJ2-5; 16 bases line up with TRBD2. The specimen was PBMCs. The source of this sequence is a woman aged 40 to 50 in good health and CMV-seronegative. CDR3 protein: CASSERGLAGGFQETQYF. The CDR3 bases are TGTGCCAGCAGTGAGAGGGGACTAGCGGGGGGGTTCCAAGAGACCCAGTACTTC.